A single sample gave rise to the 31 T cell receptor beta chains below, sequenced in a study of cytomegalovirus exposure and HLA in healthy donors. PCR employed 60 Vbeta and 13 Jbeta primers. The data were produced by immunoSEQ multiplex PCR, yet TCRdb's version contains in-frame clones alone and is incomplete. The sample has tens of thousands of clones, 65% to 75% seen once. The sequenced sample was PBMCs. These receptors were obtained from a man aged 25 to 40 in good health and CMV-seronegative.

The CDR3 sequence is CASSKELSSPQFF. The CDR3 DNA reads TGCGCCAGCAGCAAGGAGTTGAGCTCCCCTCAGTTCTTC. V is TRBV5-1 and J is TRBJ2-1; D not resolved. Trimming took 4 bases from V and 13 from J, leaving 18 bases between them. Germline CDR1 reads SGHRS; CDR2 reads YFSETQ. The CDR3 length is 13 residues.

The rearrangement uses TRBV5-4 and TRBJ2-2; D may be TRBD1 (6 bases). The V end was cut by 4 bases, the J end by 6 bases, with 13 bases between. This CDR3 spans 14 amino acids. Germline loops: CDR1 SGHNT, CDR2 YYREEE (reference sequence). The CDR3 is CASSHIGGAGELFF. Here the CDR3 DNA reads TGTGCCAGCAGCCATATAGGGGGTGCCGGGGAGCTGTTTTTT. Together with reference TRBV5-4 and TRBJ2-2, the CDR3 gives the full variable domain: ETGVTQSPTHLIKTRGQQVTLRCSSQSGHNTVSWYQQALGQGPQFIFQYYREEENGRGNFPPRFSGLQFPNYSSELNVNALELDDSALYLCASSHIGGAGELFFGEGSRLTVL.

V gene TRBV2 combines with J gene TRBJ2-1; TRBD2 matches 8 bases. The CDR3 contains 15 residues. J gave up 9 bases and V 2 bases, and 9 bases lay outside the gene matches. The germline V gene encodes CDR1 SNHLY and CDR2 FYNNEI. DNA for the CDR3: TGTGCCAGCAGTGAATCGCGACTAGCGTTGGGTGAGCAGTTCTTC. Amino acid sequence: CASSESRLALGEQFF. Looking up the rest from reference TRBV2 and TRBJ2-1 gives the full variable domain: EPEVTQTPSHQVTQMGQEVILRCVPISNHLYFYWYRQILGQKVEFLVSFYNNEISEKSEIFDDQFSVERPDGSNFTLKIRSTKLEDSAMYFCASSESRLALGEQFFGPGTRLTVL.

This clone was counted a few times. The rearrangement uses TRBV9 and TRBJ1-3; a possible D gene is TRBD1 (5 bases). CDR3 length: 17 amino acids. The germline V gene has CDR1 SGDLS and CDR2 YYNGEE. Trimming left V 4 bases short and J 0 bases short, with 17 bases between. In DNA form, the CDR3 reads TGTGCCAGCAGCCTACCTGGGGGGATAAACTCTGGAAACACCATATATTTT. Amino acid sequence: CASSLPGGINSGNTIYF.

This chain uses TRBV7-9 with TRBJ2-3; 11 bases fit TRBD1. The germline gives CDR1 SEHNR, CDR2 FQNEAQ (reference sequence). The CDR3 has 15 amino acids. V dropped 4 bases and J dropped 5; count of bases not matched to a gene: 5. CDR3: CASSSDRGRIDTQYF. The CDR3 nucleotides are TGTGCCAGCAGCTCGGACAGGGGGCGCATAGATACGCAGTATTTT.

The rearrangement uses TRBV7-8 and TRBJ2-4, with D tentatively TRBD2 (5 bases). The germline V and J ends were trimmed by 5 bases and 7 bases, with 15 bases remaining between them. CDR3 length: 14 amino acids. Germline V gene data show CDR1 as SGHVS and CDR2 as FQNEAQ. The CDR3 reads CASSPSEGPNIQYF. The CDR3 DNA sequence: TGTGCCAGCAGCCCTAGTGAGGGCCCGAACATTCAGTACTTC.

The chain carries TRBV27 and TRBJ2-6; possible D gene TRBD1, 5 bases. Trimming stripped 2 bases from V and 2 bases from J, with 10 bases between. The germline V gene encodes CDR1 MNHEY and CDR2 SMNVEV (reference sequence). The CDR3 is made up of 16 amino acids. The CDR3 sequence is CASSLQGVTGANVLTF. CDR3 sequence (DNA): TGTGCCAGCAGTTTACAAGGGGTCACTGGGGCCAACGTCCTGACTTTC.

The V call is TRBV19, the J call TRBJ2-5, with D maybe TRBD1 (6 bases). Germline assignment: CDR1 LNHDA and CDR2 SQIVND (reference sequence). The CDR3 extends over 13 amino acids. V gave up 9 bases and J gave up 4 bases, with 15 bases separating them. CDR3 region: CASAEQGVETQYF. The CDR3 nucleotides read TGTGCCAGCGCTGAACAGGGAGTAGAGACCCAGTACTTC.

The chain combines TRBV7-2 with TRBJ1-2; D is undetermined. The germline V gene has CDR1 SGHTA and CDR2 FQGNSA. CDR3 length: 15 residues. Trimming removed 6 bases at V and 4 bases at J, with 18 bases between. The CDR3: CASREKNEKPYGYTF. CDR3 bases: TGTGCCAGCAGGGAGAAGAACGAGAAACCCTATGGCTACACCTTC.

The chain recombines TRBV18 with TRBJ1-5, with a possible D match to TRBD1 (6 bases). V was trimmed by 6 bases and J by 4 bases, leaving 10 bases between them. Germline CDR1 is KGHSH and CDR2 is LQKENI. The CDR3 is 13 amino acids. The DNA for the CDR3 is TGTGCCAGCTCTTCGGACAGAAATCAGCCCCAGCATTTT. Encoded protein: CASSSDRNQPQHF.

The chain recombines TRBV18 with TRBJ1-2; TRBD1 agrees at 8 bases. Germline values: CDR1 KGHSH, CDR2 LQKENI. J was trimmed by 1 base and V by 6 bases; bases with no gene match: 7. The CDR3 is 15 residues long. This chain's CDR3 is CASSSGGAVNYGYTF. CDR3 DNA sequence: TGTGCCAGCTCCTCAGGGGGCGCCGTTAACTATGGCTACACCTTC.

The genes are TRBV6-6 and TRBJ1-2; TRBD1 aligns across 7 bases. Per the germline V gene, CDR1 is MNHNY and CDR2 is SVGAGI (reference sequence). V lost 7 bases and J lost 5; bases outside the gene matches: 10. The CDR3 covers 14 residues. The DNA of the CDR3 is TGTGCCAGCAAAAGAGGACAGGTTGATTATGGCTACACCTTC. This translates into CASKRGQVDYGYTF.

The chain employs TRBV28 and TRBJ2-7, with 9 bases fitting TRBD1. Germline V CDR1 and CDR2: MDHEN, SYDVKM. The junction had 7 bases not matched to a gene; V was cut back by 3 bases and J by 7 bases. The CDR3 has 14 amino acids. In DNA, the CDR3 is TGTGCCAGCAGTTTTTGGGACAGGGCGGGAGAGCAGTACTTC. Residues: CASSFWDRAGEQYF.

The genes are TRBV5-6 and TRBJ1-1, with 7 bases identical to TRBD1. This CDR3 region has 14 residues. V trimming: 6 bases; J trimming: 1 base; junction bases outside the gene matches: 6. The V gene's germline CDR1 is SGHDT and CDR2 YYEEEE. The CDR3 region has the DNA TGTGCCAGCAACGGTAACAGGGGGAACACTGAAGCTTTCTTT. Translated: CASNGNRGNTEAFF.

The rearrangement links TRBV28 to TRBJ1-1; D is perhaps TRBD1 (5 bases). The CDR3 sequence is 17 residues long. The V end lost 6 bases, the J end lost 0 bases, and 20 bases lay between the germline ends. CDR1 is MDHEN and CDR2 is SYDVKM in the germline V gene. CDR3 sequence reads: CASSQIGTGIMNTEAFF. DNA of the CDR3: TGTGCCAGCAGCCAAATCGGGACTGGCATTATGAACACTGAAGCTTTCTTT.

V gene TRBV19 combines with J gene TRBJ1-4; TRBD1 agrees at 7 bases. This CDR3 spans 14 amino acids. Germline assignment: CDR1 LNHDA and CDR2 SQIVND (reference sequence). V trimming: 5 bases; J trimming: 2 bases; junction bases outside the gene matches: 2. CDR3 protein: CASSDRATNEKLFF. In DNA form, the CDR3 reads TGTGCCAGTAGTGACAGGGCTACTAATGAAAAACTGTTTTTT.

This rearrangement joins TRBV9 to TRBJ1-2, with TRBD1 as a possible D gene (5 bases). The CDR3 sequence is 15 residues long. The V gene's germline CDR1 is SGDLS and CDR2 YYNGEE. Deletions cut 0 bases from V and 2 bases from J, with 11 bases between. CDR3 nucleotide sequence: TGTGCCAGCAGCGTAGAACCAGGGCCGAACTATGGCTACACCTTC. This encodes CASSVEPGPNYGYTF.

The rearrangement uses TRBV15 and TRBJ1-1; D not resolved. The CDR3 sequence is 13 residues long. The V gene's germline CDR1 is LNHNV and CDR2 YYDKDF (reference sequence). Between the trimmed V and J ends, which lost 5 bases and 1 base, there was a span of 8 bases. The CDR3 region has the DNA TGTGCCACCAGCGCCCCAGGGAACACTGAAGCTTTCTTT. This sequence encodes CATSAPGNTEAFF.

The sample holds a few counts of this clone. V and J are TRBV30 and TRBJ1-1; D gene uncertain. In germline, CDR1 is GTSNPN, CDR2 SVGIG (reference sequence). This CDR3 is built from 14 residues. V gave up 0 bases and J gave up 3 bases, with 11 bases separating them. The CDR3 loop reads CAWSVPPTHTEAFF. Here the CDR3 DNA reads TGTGCCTGGAGTGTTCCCCCTACCCACACTGAAGCTTTCTTT. The entire variable domain, with the rest obtained from reference TRBV30 and TRBJ1-1, is as follows: SQTIHQWPATLVQPVGSPLSLECTVEGTSNPNLYWYRQAAGRGLQLLFYSVGIGQISSEVPQNLSASRPQDRQFILSSKKLLLSDSGFYLCAWSVPPTHTEAFFGQGTRLTVV.

The CDR3 region has the DNA TGTGCCTGGATCAGACAGGGGGCGCCGGTGACTGAAGCTTTCTTT. Translation gives CAWIRQGAPVTEAFF. V and J are TRBV30 and TRBJ1-1; 10 nucleotides match TRBD1. This CDR3 contains 15 residues. V shed 4 bases, J shed 5 bases, and the junction held 10 bases outside the gene matches. Germline CDR1 and CDR2: GTSNPN and SVGIG (reference sequence). The full variable domain, completed using reference TRBV30 and TRBJ1-1, is SQTIHQWPATLVQPVGSPLSLECTVEGTSNPNLYWYRQAAGRGLQLLFYSVGIGQISSEVPQNLSASRPQDRQFILSSKKLLLSDSGFYLCAWIRQGAPVTEAFFGQGTRLTVV.

This chain connects TRBV19 to TRBJ2-5, with 8 bases lining up with TRBD2. The germline V gene has CDR1 LNHDA and CDR2 SQIVND (reference sequence). This CDR3 is 13 amino acids long. After removal of 1 base from V and 5 bases from J, the junction contained 0 bases not matched to a gene. The CDR3 sequence is CASSIAGGETQYF. The CDR3 DNA is TGTGCCAGTAGTATAGCGGGAGGGGAGACCCAGTACTTC.

V is TRBV28 and J is TRBJ1-2; D is ambiguous. CDR1 and CDR2 (germline): MDHEN, SYDVKM. This CDR3 region has 12 residues. V was trimmed by 2 bases and J by 7 bases, leaving 8 bases between them. CDR3 sequence (DNA): TGTGCCAGCAGTTTAAACAGTGCTGGCTACACCTTC. Translation gives CASSLNSAGYTF.

J is TRBJ2-3 and V is TRBV11-3; TRBD1 aligns across 10 bases. The CDR3 extends over 16 amino acids. Losses at the gene ends were 5 bases for V and 3 bases for J; bases not matched to a gene: 8. CDR1 SGHNT and CDR2 YENEEA come from the germline V gene. In DNA form, the CDR3 reads TGTGCCAGCAGCATAACGACAGGGGGCCAAACAGATACGCAGTATTTT. It is translated as CASSITTGGQTDTQYF.

The chain uses TRBV30 and TRBJ2-7; TRBD1 is a possible D gene (5 bases). The ends were cut back, 0 bases at V and 2 bases at J, with 17 bases in the middle. CDR3 length: 16 amino acids. Germline assignment: CDR1 GTSNPN and CDR2 SVGIG (reference sequence). The CDR3 spells CAWSVGGRAITYEQYF. The CDR3 DNA is TGTGCCTGGAGTGTCGGTGGCAGGGCAATCACCTACGAGCAGTACTTC. Complete variable domain (other parts from reference TRBV30 and TRBJ2-7): SQTIHQWPATLVQPVGSPLSLECTVEGTSNPNLYWYRQAAGRGLQLLFYSVGIGQISSEVPQNLSASRPQDRQFILSSKKLLLSDSGFYLCAWSVGGRAITYEQYFGPGTRLTVT.

The chain employs TRBV2 and TRBJ1-6; unclear D gene. Trimming took 8 bases from V and 0 from J, leaving 11 bases between them. Per germline, CDR1 SNHLY and CDR2 FYNNEI. The CDR3 length is 15 residues. As DNA, the CDR3 is TGTGCCAGCCAAGGAGAAAGCTCCTATAATTCACCCCTCCACTTT. Translating gives CASQGESSYNSPLHF.

The chain links TRBV7-2 to TRBJ2-7, with a tentative D call TRBD1 (5 bases). This CDR3 is 13 amino acids long. Trimming left V 4 bases short and J 5 bases short, with 12 bases between. The germline V gene has CDR1 SGHTA and CDR2 FQGNSA. CDR3 nucleotide sequence: TGTGCCAGCAGCTACTCAGGGTTGGACGAGCAGTACTTC. Encoded protein: CASSYSGLDEQYF.

The CDR3 here is CSARDREAFF. The DNA of the CDR3 is TGCAGTGCTAGAGACAGGGAAGCTTTCTTT. This chain connects TRBV20-1 to TRBJ1-1; D gene uncertain. This CDR3 comprises 10 residues. V was trimmed by 0 bases and J by 8 bases, leaving 4 bases between them. Germline assignment: CDR1 DFQATT and CDR2 SNEGSKA (reference sequence).

The V gene is TRBV5-4, the J gene TRBJ2-1; D is unresolved. Germline V gene sequence: CDR1 SGHNT, CDR2 YYREEE (reference sequence). Between the trimmed V and J ends, which lost 3 bases and 7 bases, there was a span of 20 bases. This CDR3 is built from 16 residues. CDR3 loop: CASSSTKGGFANEQFF. The CDR3 nucleotides read TGTGCCAGCAGCTCCACGAAAGGCGGTTTCGCGAATGAGCAGTTCTTC.

The gene calls are TRBV4-3 and TRBJ2-1; D is perhaps TRBD2 (6 bases). Between the trimmed V and J ends, which lost 4 bases and 6 bases, there was a span of 16 bases. Germline CDR1 reads LGHNA; CDR2 reads YSLEER. This CDR3 has 15 residues. CDR3 DNA sequence: TGCGCCAGCAGCCGCCGGGACTCTGTCTTCAATGAGCAGTTCTTC. It translates to CASSRRDSVFNEQFF.

In DNA form, the CDR3 reads TGTGCCAGCAGTGAGTCCCTAGCGGGAGTGGGGAAGACCCAGTACTTC. Amino acids: CASSESLAGVGKTQYF. The V and J genes are TRBV2 and TRBJ2-5, with 10 bases aligning to TRBD2. The germline V gene has CDR1 SNHLY and CDR2 FYNNEI. The CDR3 is made up of 16 amino acids. Trimming cost V 3 bases and J 6 bases; bases outside gene matches: 10. The full variable domain, its missing parts supplied by reference TRBV2 and TRBJ2-5, is EPEVTQTPSHQVTQMGQEVILRCVPISNHLYFYWYRQILGQKVEFLVSFYNNEISEKSEIFDDQFSVERPDGSNFTLKIRSTKLEDSAMYFCASSESLAGVGKTQYFGPGTRLLVL.

This sequence joins TRBV30 and TRBJ1-5, with D possibly matching TRBD1 (6 bases). The CDR3 spans 14 residues. Germline V gives CDR1 GTSNPN, CDR2 SVGIG (reference sequence). Between the trimmed V and J ends, which lost 3 bases and 7 bases, there was a span of 16 bases. The chain's CDR3 is CAWRSTGFGQPQHF. The CDR3 nucleotides are TGTGCCTGGAGGAGTACAGGGTTTGGGCAGCCCCAGCATTTT. Full variable domain (missing parts from reference TRBV30 and TRBJ1-5): SQTIHQWPATLVQPVGSPLSLECTVEGTSNPNLYWYRQAAGRGLQLLFYSVGIGQISSEVPQNLSASRPQDRQFILSSKKLLLSDSGFYLCAWRSTGFGQPQHFGDGTRLSIL.